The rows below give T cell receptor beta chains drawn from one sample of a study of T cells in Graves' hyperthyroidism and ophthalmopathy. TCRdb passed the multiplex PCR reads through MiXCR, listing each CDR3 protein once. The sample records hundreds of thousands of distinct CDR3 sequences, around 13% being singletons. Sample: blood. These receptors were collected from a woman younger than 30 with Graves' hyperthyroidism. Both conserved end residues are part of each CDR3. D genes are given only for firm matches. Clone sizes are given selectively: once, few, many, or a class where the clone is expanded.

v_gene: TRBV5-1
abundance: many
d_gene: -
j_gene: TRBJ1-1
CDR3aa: CASSLSGVAEAFF
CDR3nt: TGCGCCAGCAGCCTCTCAGGGGTAGCTGAAGCTTTCTTT

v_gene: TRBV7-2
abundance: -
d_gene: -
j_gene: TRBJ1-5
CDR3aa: CASSLSRQVNQPQHF
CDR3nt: TGTGCCAGCAGCTTGAGTCGCCAGGTCAATCAGCCCCAGCATTTT

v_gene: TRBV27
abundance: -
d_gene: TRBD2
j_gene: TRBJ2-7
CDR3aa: CASSRSGTDYEQYF
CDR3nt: TGTGCCAGCAGCAGAAGCGGGACGGACTACGAGCAGTACTTC

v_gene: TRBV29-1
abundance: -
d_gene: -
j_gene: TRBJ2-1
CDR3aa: CSVGQGGDEQFF
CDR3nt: TGCAGCGTTGGACAGGGAGGGGATGAGCAGTTCTTC

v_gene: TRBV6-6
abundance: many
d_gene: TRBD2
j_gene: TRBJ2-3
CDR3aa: CASSYWPQAGRATDTQYF
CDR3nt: TGTGCCAGCAGTTACTGGCCGCAAGCGGGAAGGGCGACAGATACGCAGTATTTT

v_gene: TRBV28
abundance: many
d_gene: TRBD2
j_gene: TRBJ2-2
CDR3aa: CASSPPVGLAENTGELFF
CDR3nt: TGTGCCAGCAGTCCCCCCGTAGGGCTAGCGGAGAACACCGGGGAGCTGTTTTTT

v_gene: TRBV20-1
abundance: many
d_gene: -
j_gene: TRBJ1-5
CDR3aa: CSARQGSPFRGQFEPQHF
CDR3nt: TGCAGTGCTAGACAAGGGTCCCCATTCAGGGGTCAATTTGAGCCCCAGCATTTT

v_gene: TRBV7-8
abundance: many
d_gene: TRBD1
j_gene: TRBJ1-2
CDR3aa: CASSRDLQGTNYGYTF
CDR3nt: TGTGCCAGCAGCCGGGACCTACAGGGGACAAACTATGGCTACACCTTC

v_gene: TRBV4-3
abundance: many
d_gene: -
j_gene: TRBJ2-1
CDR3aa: CASSQEGAGGGRNEQFF
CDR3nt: TGCGCCAGCAGCCAAGAAGGGGCGGGCGGAGGACGCAATGAGCAGTTCTTC

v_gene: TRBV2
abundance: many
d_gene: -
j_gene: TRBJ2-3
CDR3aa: CASSDLVGRTLFSTDTQYF
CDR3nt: TGTGCCAGCAGTGATCTTGTGGGACGGACCCTTTTTAGCACAGATACGCAGTATTTT

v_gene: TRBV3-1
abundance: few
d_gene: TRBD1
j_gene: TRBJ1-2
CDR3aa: CASTRDRMNLGYTF
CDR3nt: TGTGCCAGTACTCGGGACAGGATGAATCTTGGCTACACCTTC

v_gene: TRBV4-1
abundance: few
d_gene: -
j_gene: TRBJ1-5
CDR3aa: CASSQATRSNQPQHF
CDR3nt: TGCGCCAGCAGCCAAGCCACCAGAAGCAATCAGCCCCAGCATTTT

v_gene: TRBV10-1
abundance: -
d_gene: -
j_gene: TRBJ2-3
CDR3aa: CASSEGATDTQYF
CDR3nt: TGCGCCAGCAGTGAGGGGGCCACAGATACGCAGTATTTT

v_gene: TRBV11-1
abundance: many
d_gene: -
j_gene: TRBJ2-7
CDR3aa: CASSAGPSYEQYF
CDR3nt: TGTGCCAGCAGCGCCGGGCCCTCCTACGAGCAGTACTTC

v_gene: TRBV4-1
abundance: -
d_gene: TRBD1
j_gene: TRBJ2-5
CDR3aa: CASSQGARDRAKTQYF
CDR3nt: TGCGCCAGCAGCCAAGGAGCGCGCGACAGGGCAAAGACCCAGTACTTC

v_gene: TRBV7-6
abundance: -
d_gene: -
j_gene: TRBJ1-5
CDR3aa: CASSAGRGNQPQHF
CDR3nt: TGTGCCAGCAGCGCTGGACGGGGGAATCAGCCCCAGCATTTT

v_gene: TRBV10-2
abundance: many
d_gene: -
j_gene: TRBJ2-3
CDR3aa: CASSEPIGTPWDTQYF
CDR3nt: TGCGCCAGCAGTGAACCCATCGGCACCCCCTGGGATACGCAGTATTTT

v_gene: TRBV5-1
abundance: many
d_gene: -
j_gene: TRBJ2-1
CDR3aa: CASSPGTTSSYNEQFF
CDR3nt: TGCGCCAGCAGCCCGGGGACCACAAGCTCCTACAATGAGCAGTTCTTC

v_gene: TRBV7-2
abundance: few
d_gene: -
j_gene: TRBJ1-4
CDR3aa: CASSTPGAGNEKLFF
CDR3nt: TGTGCCAGCAGCACGCCGGGGGCGGGAAATGAAAAACTGTTTTTT

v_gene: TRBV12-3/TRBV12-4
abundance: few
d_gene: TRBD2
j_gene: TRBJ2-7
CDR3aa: CASSPSGVGEQYF
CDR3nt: TGTGCCAGCAGCCCTAGCGGAGTGGGAGAGCAGTACTTC

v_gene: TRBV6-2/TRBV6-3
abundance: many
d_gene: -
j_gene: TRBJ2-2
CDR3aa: CASKFRQNTGELFF
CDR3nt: TGTGCCAGCAAGTTCAGACAAAACACCGGGGAGCTGTTTTTT

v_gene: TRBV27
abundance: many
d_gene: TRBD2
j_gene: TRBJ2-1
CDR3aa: CASSASGSNEQFF
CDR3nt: TGTGCCAGCAGTGCGAGCGGGAGCAATGAGCAGTTCTTC

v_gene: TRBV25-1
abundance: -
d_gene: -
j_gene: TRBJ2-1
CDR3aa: CASSTLVGVSYNEQFF
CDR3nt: TGTGCCAGCAGCACCCTGGTGGGGGTCTCCTACAATGAGCAGTTCTTC

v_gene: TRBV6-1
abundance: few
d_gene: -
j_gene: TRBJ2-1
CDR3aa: CASSERGTYNEQFF
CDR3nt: TGTGCCAGCAGTGAGCGGGGTACCTACAATGAGCAGTTCTTC

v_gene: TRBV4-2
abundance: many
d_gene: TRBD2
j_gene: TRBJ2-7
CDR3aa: CASSVTGTSDYEQYF
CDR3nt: TGTGCCAGCAGCGTAACCGGGACTAGCGATTACGAGCAGTACTTC

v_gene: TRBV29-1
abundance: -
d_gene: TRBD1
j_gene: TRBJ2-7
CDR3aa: CSVKGQGGSYEQYF
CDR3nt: TGCAGCGTGAAAGGACAGGGGGGTTCCTACGAGCAGTACTTC

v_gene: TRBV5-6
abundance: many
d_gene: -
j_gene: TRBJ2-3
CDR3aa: CASRVGSTDTQYF
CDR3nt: TGTGCCAGCAGGGTTGGTAGCACAGATACGCAGTATTTT

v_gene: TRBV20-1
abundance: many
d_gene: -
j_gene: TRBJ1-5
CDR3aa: CSARVGGLAGYQPQHF
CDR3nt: TGCAGTGCTAGGGTGGGGGGGCTTGCGGGGTATCAGCCCCAGCATTTT

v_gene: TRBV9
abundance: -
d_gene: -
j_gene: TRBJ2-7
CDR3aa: CASSSPLTGSPYEQYF
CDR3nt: TGTGCCAGCAGCTCCCCCCTGACAGGCAGTCCCTACGAGCAGTACTTC

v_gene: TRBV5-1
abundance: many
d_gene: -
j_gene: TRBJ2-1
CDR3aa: CASSLAPRSSYNEQFF
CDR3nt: TGCGCCAGCAGCTTGGCTCCCAGGAGCTCCTACAATGAGCAGTTCTTC

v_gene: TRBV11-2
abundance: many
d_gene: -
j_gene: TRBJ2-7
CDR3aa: CASSPLPRSMNYEQYF
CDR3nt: TGTGCCAGCAGCCCCCTGCCGAGGAGCATGAACTACGAGCAGTACTTC

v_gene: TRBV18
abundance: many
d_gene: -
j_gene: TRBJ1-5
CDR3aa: CASSPGWSNQPQHF
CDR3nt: TGTGCCAGCTCACCAGGGTGGAGCAATCAGCCCCAGCATTTT

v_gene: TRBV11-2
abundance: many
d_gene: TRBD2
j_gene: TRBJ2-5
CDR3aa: CASSFRTSGSETQYF
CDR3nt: TGTGCCAGCAGCTTCCGGACTAGCGGGAGTGAGACCCAGTACTTC

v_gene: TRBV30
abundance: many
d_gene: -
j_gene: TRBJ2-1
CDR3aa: CAWSVRGTAPYNEQFF
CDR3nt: TGTGCCTGGAGTGTACGGGGGACAGCTCCCTACAATGAGCAGTTCTTC

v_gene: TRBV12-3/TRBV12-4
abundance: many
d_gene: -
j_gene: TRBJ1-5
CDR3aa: CASSLARGNQPQHF
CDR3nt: TGTGCCAGCAGTTTAGCGCGGGGCAATCAGCCCCAGCATTTT

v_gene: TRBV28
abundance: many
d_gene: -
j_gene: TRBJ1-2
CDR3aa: CASIPEGEGRGYTF
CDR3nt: TGTGCCAGCATCCCGGAGGGGGAGGGAAGAGGCTACACCTTC

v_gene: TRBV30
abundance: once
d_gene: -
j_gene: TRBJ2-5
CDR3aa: CAWSWDPRGETQYF
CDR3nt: TGTGCCTGGAGTTGGGACCCCCGAGGGGAGACCCAGTACTTC

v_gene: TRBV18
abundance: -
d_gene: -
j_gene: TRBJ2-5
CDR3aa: CASSTQAPGPNMGGTQYF
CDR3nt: TGTGCCAGCTCAACTCAAGCCCCGGGACCAAACATGGGGGGGACCCAGTACTTC

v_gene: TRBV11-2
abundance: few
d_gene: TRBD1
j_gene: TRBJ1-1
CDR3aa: CASSLEGGDRDDTEAFF
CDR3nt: TGTGCCAGCAGCTTAGAGGGGGGGGACAGAGACGACACTGAAGCTTTCTTT

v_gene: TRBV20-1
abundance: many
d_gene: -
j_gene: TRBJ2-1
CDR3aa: CSARTPADYNEQFF
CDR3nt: TGCAGTGCTCGGACACCAGCCGATTACAATGAGCAGTTCTTC

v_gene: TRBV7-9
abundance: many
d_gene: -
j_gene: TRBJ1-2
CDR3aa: CASSLRQNYGYTF
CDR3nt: TGTGCCAGCAGCTTGAGGCAGAACTATGGCTACACCTTC